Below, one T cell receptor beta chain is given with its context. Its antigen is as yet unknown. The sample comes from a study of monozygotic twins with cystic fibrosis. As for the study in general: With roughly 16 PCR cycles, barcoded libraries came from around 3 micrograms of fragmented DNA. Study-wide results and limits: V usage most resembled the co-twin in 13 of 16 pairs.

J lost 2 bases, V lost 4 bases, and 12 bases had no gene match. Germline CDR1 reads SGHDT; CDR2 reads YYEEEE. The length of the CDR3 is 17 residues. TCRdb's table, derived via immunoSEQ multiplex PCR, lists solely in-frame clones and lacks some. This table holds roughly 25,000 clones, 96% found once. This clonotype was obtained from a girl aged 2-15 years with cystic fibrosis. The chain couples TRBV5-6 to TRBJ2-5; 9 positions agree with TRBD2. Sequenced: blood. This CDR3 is CASSHKRSGRLQETQYF. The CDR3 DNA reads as TGTGCCAGCAGCCATAAGCGGAGCGGGAGGTTACAAGAGACCCAGTACTTC.